This entry concerns a single TCR beta chain. What it binds is not known. Every isolated RNA sample was fully reverse transcribed, so sequencing captured expressed TCRB transcripts. Method: immunoSEQ multiplex PCR; TCRdb's copy keeps in-frame clones and lacks some. The table includes 200,000 to 300,000 clones, 25% to 35% detected once. The sample comes from a study of beta chain features in type 1 diabetes. Study-level information: In all, 85 million to 130 million sorted cells from all samples were analyzed.

General observations from the study: Compared to healthy donors, patients appeared to have naive, central memory and Treg TCRB repertoires that were more alike.

Deletions cut 4 bases from V and 3 bases from J, with 20 bases between. This CDR3 spans 17 amino acids. From germline, CDR1 is SGHVS and CDR2 FQNEAQ. Sequencing was performed on central memory CD4+ T cells from blood. The TCR was taken from a man aged 30 to 45 in good health. J is TRBJ2-3 and V is TRBV7-8, with D perhaps given as TRBD1 or TRBD2 (5 bases each). This chain's CDR3 is CASSSPRGALGTDTQYF. CDR3 DNA: TGTGCCAGCAGCTCCCCCCGAGGGGCGCTAGGGACAGATACGCAGTATTTT. Based on the CDR3 plus reference TRBV7-8 and TRBJ2-3, the full variable domain is GAGVSQSPRYKVAKRGQDVALRCDPISGHVSLFWYQQALGQGPEFLTYFQNEAQLDKSGLPSDRFFAERPEGSVSTLKIQRTQQEDSAVYLCASSSPRGALGTDTQYFGPGTRLTVL.